The T cell receptor beta chain under discussion was sequenced for a study of blood T cell repertoires in COVID-19. Across the study: COVID-19 samples, acute and convalescent, were from the United States, Italy and Spain. PBMCs, B-cell-depleted T cells, or T cells provided the cDNA or gDNA that made up the material.

This CDR3 spans 15 amino acids. The germline V gene encodes CDR1 MGHRA and CDR2 YSYEKL. Trimming took 3 bases from V and 6 from J; bases not matched to a gene: 10. Per the original data handling: Scientists estimated how many nucleated cells there were by amplifying reference gene primers. Assay: immunoSEQ multiplex PCR; the TCRdb copy retains only in-frame clones and omits some. The DNA was the basis for D and trimming; V, J and clone size are from that table. Altogether around 65,000 clones are present, 80% to 85% being singletons, with the ten largest covering around a tenth. Sequencing input: peripheral blood. The J gene is TRBJ1-1, the V gene TRBV4-1; 7 bases align to TRBD1. The TCR comes from a human donor in a cohort sampled during active COVID-19. For the CDR3, the DNA is TGCGCCAGCAGCCATATGACAGGGCTCCTGGCTGAAGCTTTCTTT. Translating gives CASSHMTGLLAEAFF.